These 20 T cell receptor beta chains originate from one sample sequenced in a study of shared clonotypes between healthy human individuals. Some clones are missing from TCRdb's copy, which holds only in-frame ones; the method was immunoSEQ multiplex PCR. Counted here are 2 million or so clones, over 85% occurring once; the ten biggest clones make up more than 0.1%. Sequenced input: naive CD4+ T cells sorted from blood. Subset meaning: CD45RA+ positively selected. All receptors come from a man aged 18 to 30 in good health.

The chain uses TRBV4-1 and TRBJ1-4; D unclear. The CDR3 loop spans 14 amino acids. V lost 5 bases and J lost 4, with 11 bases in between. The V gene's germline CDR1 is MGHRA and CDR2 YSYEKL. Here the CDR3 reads CASSVGFFNEKLFF. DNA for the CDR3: TGCGCCAGCAGCGTCGGGTTCTTTAATGAAAAACTGTTTTTT.

The CDR3 DNA reads TGCAGCGTTCGGCAGGGGGCCTACAATGAGCAGTTCTTC. Protein sequence: CSVRQGAYNEQFF. The chain employs TRBV29-1 and TRBJ2-1; 7 bases line up with TRBD1. CDR1 is SQVTM, CDR2 ANQGSEA, per germline. Trimming at V came to 5 bases and at J to 2 bases, leaving 3 bases not matched to a gene. This CDR3 has 13 amino acids.

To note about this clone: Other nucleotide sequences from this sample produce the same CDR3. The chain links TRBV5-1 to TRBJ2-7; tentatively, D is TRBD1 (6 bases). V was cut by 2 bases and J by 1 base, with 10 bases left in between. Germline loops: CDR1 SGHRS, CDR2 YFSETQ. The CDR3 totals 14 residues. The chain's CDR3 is CASSFRGPSYEQYF. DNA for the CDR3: TGCGCCAGCAGCTTCAGGGGCCCTTCCTACGAGCAGTACTTC. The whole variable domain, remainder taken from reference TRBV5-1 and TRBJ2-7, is KAGVTQTPRYLIKTRGQQVTLSCSPISGHRSVSWYQQTPGQGLQFLFEYFSETQRNKGNFPGRFSGRQFSNSRSEMNVSTLELGDSALYLCASSFRGPSYEQYFGPGTRLTVT.

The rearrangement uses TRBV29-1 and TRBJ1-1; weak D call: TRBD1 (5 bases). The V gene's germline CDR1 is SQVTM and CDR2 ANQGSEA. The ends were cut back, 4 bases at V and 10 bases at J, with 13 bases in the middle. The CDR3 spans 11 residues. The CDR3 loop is CSVGGPKGAFF. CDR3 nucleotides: TGCAGCGTTGGGGGCCCGAAGGGAGCTTTCTTT.

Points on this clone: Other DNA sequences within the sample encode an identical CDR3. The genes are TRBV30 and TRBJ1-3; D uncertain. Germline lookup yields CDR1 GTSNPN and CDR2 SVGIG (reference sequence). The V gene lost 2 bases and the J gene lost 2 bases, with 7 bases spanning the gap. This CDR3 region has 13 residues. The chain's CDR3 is CAWSPGTGNTIYF. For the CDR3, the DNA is TGTGCCTGGAGTCCGGGGACTGGAAACACCATATATTTT.

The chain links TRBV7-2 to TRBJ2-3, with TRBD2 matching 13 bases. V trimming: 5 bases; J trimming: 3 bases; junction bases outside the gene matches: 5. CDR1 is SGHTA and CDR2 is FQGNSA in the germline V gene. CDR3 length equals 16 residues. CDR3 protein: CASSALAGGWTDTQYF. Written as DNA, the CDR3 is TGTGCCAGCAGCGCACTAGCGGGAGGGTGGACAGATACGCAGTATTTT.

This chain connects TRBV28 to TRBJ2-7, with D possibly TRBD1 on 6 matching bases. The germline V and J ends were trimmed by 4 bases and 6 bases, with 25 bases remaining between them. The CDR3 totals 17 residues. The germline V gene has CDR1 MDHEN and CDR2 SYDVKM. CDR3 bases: TGTGCCAGCAGTTCTTTAAAGACAGGTGCGGAAGCCTTCGAGCAGTACTTC. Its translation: CASSSLKTGAEAFEQYF.

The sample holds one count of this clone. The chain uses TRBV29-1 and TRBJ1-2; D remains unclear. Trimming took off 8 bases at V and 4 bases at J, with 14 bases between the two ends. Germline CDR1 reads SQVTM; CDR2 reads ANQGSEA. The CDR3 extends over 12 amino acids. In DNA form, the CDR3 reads TGCAGCCTCACGGACGGAAGCTATGGCTACACCTTC. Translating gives CSLTDGSYGYTF.

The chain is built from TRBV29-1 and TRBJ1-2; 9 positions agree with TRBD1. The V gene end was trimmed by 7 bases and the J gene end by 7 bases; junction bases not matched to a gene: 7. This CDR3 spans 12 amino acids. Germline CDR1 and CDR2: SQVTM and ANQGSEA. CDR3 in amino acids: CSGRTGDLGYTF. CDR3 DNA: TGCAGCGGTCGGACAGGGGACCTTGGCTACACCTTC.

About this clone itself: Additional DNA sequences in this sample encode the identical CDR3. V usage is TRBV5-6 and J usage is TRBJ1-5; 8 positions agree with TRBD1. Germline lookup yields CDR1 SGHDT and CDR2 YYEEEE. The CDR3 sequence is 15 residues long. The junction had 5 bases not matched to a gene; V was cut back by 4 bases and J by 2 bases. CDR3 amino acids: CASSGQGAGNQPQHF. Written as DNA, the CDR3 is TGTGCCAGCAGCGGGCAGGGGGCTGGCAATCAGCCCCAGCATTTT.

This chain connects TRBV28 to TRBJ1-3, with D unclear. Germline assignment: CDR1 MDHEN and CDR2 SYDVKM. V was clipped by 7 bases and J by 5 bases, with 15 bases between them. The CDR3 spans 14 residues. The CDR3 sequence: CASITFRFRNTIYF. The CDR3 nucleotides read TGTGCCAGCATCACCTTCAGGTTCAGAAACACCATATATTTT.

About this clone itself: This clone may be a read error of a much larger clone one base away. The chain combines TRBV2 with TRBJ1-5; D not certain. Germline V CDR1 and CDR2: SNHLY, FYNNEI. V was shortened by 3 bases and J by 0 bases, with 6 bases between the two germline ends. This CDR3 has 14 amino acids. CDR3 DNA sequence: TGTGCCAGCAGTGACAGCGATAGCAATCAGCCCCAGCATTTT. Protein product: CASSDSDSNQPQHF.

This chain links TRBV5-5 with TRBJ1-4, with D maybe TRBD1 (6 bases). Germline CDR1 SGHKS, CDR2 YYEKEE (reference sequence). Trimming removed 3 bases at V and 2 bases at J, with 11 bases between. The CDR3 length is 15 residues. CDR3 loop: CASSWGDNTNEKLFF. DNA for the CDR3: TGTGCCAGCAGCTGGGGGGACAACACTAATGAAAAACTGTTTTTT.

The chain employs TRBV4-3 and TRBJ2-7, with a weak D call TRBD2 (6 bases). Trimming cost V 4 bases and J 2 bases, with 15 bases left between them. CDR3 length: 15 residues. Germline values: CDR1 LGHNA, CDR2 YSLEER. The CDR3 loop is CASSLEWDFPYEQYF. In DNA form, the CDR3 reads TGCGCCAGCAGCCTAGAATGGGACTTCCCCTACGAGCAGTACTTC.

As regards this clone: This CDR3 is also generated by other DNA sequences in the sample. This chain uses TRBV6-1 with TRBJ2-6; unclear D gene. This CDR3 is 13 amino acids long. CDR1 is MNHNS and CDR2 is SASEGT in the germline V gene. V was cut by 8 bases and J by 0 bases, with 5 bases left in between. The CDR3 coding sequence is TGTGCCAGCCAGAGCTCTGGGGCCAACGTCCTGACTTTC. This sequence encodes CASQSSGANVLTF.

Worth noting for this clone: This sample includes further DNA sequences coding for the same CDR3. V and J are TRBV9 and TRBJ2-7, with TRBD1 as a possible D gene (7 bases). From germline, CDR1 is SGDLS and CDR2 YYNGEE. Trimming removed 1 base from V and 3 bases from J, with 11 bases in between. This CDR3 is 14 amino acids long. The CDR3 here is CASSVSGGNYEQYF. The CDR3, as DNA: TGTGCCAGCAGCGTATCAGGGGGGAACTACGAGCAGTACTTC.

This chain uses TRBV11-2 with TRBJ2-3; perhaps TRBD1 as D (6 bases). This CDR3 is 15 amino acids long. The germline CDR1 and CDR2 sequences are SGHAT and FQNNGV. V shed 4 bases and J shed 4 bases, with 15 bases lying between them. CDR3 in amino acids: CASSYAQGSADTQYF. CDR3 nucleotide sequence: TGTGCCAGCAGCTACGCACAGGGTTCGGCAGATACGCAGTATTTT.

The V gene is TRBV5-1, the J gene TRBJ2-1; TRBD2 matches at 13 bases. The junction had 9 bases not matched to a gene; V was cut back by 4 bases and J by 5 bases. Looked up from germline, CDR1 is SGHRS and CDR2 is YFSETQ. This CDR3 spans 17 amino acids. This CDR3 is CASSRLAGGIENNEQFF. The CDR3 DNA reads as TGCGCCAGCAGCCGACTAGCGGGAGGAATAGAGAACAATGAGCAGTTCTTC.

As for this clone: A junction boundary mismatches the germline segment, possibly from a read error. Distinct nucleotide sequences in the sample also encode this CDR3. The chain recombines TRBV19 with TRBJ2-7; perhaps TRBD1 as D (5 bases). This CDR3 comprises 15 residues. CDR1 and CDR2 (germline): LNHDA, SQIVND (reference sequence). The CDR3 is CASSIQGKGTYEQYF. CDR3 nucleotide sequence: TGCGCCAGTAGTATTCAGGGTAAGGGGACCTACGAGCAGTACTTC.

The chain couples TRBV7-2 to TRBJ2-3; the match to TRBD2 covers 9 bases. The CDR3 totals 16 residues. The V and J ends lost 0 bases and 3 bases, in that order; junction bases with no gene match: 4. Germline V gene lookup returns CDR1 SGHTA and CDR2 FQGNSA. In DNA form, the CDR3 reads TGTGCCAGCAGCTTAGCGGGACTAGCAGCAACAGATACGCAGTATTTT. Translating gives CASSLAGLAATDTQYF.